The entry below gives a single T cell receptor (beta chain) sequence along with its context. These data are taken from a study of blood T cell repertoires in COVID-19. The CDR3 contains 14 residues. The ends were cut back, 0 bases at V and 12 bases at J, with 17 bases in the middle. The germline gives CDR1 MNHEY, CDR2 SVGEGT. Repertoires were generated with immunoSEQ multiplex PCR, while TCRdb's copy carries only in-frame clones and drops some. The sample includes about 51,000 clones, more than 75% of them seen just once. Sequencing was performed on peripheral blood. This rearrangement joins TRBV6-2 or TRBV6-3 to TRBJ1-1; D is possibly TRBD1 (5 bases). This TCR was recovered from a man in his fifties with active COVID-19. CDR3 coding DNA: TGTGCCAGCAGTTACTCGCCCAATACAGGATCGTCTTTCTTT. Translation: CASSYSPNTGSSFF.